This TCR beta chain emerged from a study of blood T cell repertoires in COVID-19. The overall study: From T cells, B-cell-depleted T cells, or PBMCs came the material, which was cDNA or gDNA.

V was trimmed by 7 bases and J by 5 bases, leaving 14 bases between them. Per the germline V gene, CDR1 is SEHNR and CDR2 is FQNEAQ (reference sequence). CDR3 length: 13 residues. Per the original data handling: The authors estimated nucleated cell counts from reference gene primer amplification. Method: immunoSEQ multiplex PCR; TCRdb's copy keeps in-frame clones and lacks some. The V and J calls and clone size are taken from that table; D and trimming were inferred from the DNA. The sample has 300,000 to 400,000 clones, roughly 90% seen once. V usage is TRBV7-9 and J usage is TRBJ1-2; D is unresolved. The sequence came from a woman in her thirties with acute COVID-19. The sequenced material came from PBMCs or T cells enriched from blood (not recorded which). The CDR3 is CASKAGAIYGYTF. The CDR3, as DNA: TGTGCCAGCAAGGCCGGAGCGATATATGGCTACACCTTC.